This T cell receptor beta chain emerged from a study of OX40 agonist ivuxolimab in advanced cancers. Regarding this clone: Its cognate antigen is unknown.

Germline CDR1 and CDR2: SGHAT and FQNNGV. CDR3 length equals 18 residues. V was clipped by 3 bases and J by 4 bases, with 24 bases between them. The study's findings and limits: With doses of 0.1 to 3.0 mg/kg, CD4+ and CD8+ blood T cells had undergone clonal expansion by week 6. Average numbers of expanded clones were greater in CD8+ T cells than in CD4+. Some of the nonresponding patients also showed low levels of normalized T-cell clonal expansion.

Repertoires were generated with immunoSEQ multiplex PCR, while TCRdb's copy carries only in-frame clones and drops some. The sample lists more than 50,000 clones, 90% to 95% occurring once. Autoimmune disease history or systemic immunosuppression meant exclusion. Source: CD4+ or CD8+ T cells sorted from blood, taken in a trial of the OX40 agonist ivuxolimab. The rearrangement joins TRBV11-2 to TRBJ1-2; no clear D. The clonotype originates from an adult with an advanced solid tumor such as melanoma, head and neck, liver or kidney cancer. CDR3 loop: CASSFNTLRQAYRYGYTF. The CDR3 bases are TGTGCCAGCAGCTTTAACACCCTGCGGCAGGCCTACCGCTATGGCTACACCTTC. Using reference TRBV11-2 and TRBJ1-2 for the parts outside the CDR3, the full variable domain is EAGVAQSPRYKIIEKRQSVAFWCNPISGHATLYWYQQILGQGPKLLIQFQNNGVVDDSQLPKDRFSAERLKGVDSTLKIQPAKLEDSAVYLCASSFNTLRQAYRYGYTFGSGTRLTVV.